Sequencing of this T cell receptor beta chain was carried out in a study of type 1 and type 2 diabetes patients. Study-wide results and limits: A median of one highly-expanded CD4+ clone, covering approximately 4.1% of reads, occurred in type 2 diabetes.

PCR was run on genomic DNA. Amplification of the beta chain CDR3 used 30 forward and 13 reverse multiplex primers. TCRdb ran MiXCR on the multiplex PCR reads and lists one entry per CDR3 protein. Here the sample spans about 250,000 distinct CDR3 sequences, 45% to 60% being singletons. This clonotype appeared a few times. Its antigen remains unknown. The V gene's germline CDR1 is SGHNT and CDR2 YYREEE (reference sequence). The CDR3 has 12 residues. The V end lost 3 bases, the J end lost 7 bases, and 11 bases lay between the germline ends. The sample comprised peripheral blood mononuclear cells (PBMCs). The sequence was collected from a man between 18 and 29 years old with type 2 diabetes. The J gene is TRBJ2-7, the V gene TRBV5-4; D could derive from TRBD1 or TRBD2 (5 bases each). For the CDR3, the DNA is TGTGCCAGCAGCTGGACTCAGGGAGAGCAGTACTTC. Its protein is CASSWTQGEQYF.